These 25 T cell receptor beta chains originate from one sample sequenced in a study of T cells in Graves' hyperthyroidism and ophthalmopathy. The TCR beta CDR3 regions underwent amplification using RNA transcripts as the source. The HTBI primer set drove a first-round RT-PCR of the TCR CDR3. MiXCR was run by TCRdb on the multiplex PCR reads, yielding one entry per CDR3 protein. The table has tens of thousands of distinct CDR3 sequences, around 52% seen once. Sequencing was performed on blood. These receptors all come from a woman aged 35 to 49 with Graves' ophthalmopathy.

The rearrangement links TRBV4-3 to TRBJ2-7; D gene unclear. V shed 5 bases and J shed 5 bases, with 10 bases lying between them. This CDR3 is built from 12 residues. Germline V gene lookup returns CDR1 LGHNA and CDR2 YSLEER. The CDR3 DNA reads TGCGCCAGCAGCAGAGGTGGAGACGAGCAGTACTTC. As protein: CASSRGGDEQYF.

This clonotype was observed at least ten times. V is TRBV6-5 and J is TRBJ2-7; either TRBD1 or TRBD2 may supply D (5 bases each). Germline loops: CDR1 MNHEY, CDR2 SVGAGI. The CDR3 sequence is 15 residues long. V was clipped by 2 bases and J by 2 bases, with 13 bases between them. The CDR3 loop is CASSYRGGRAYEQYF. The CDR3 DNA reads TGTGCCAGCAGTTACCGGGGCGGGCGAGCCTACGAGCAGTACTTC.

This clonotype showed up just a few times. V usage is TRBV7-8 and J usage is TRBJ2-5; weak D call: TRBD2 (6 bases). The CDR3 sequence is 16 residues long. Germline V gene sequence: CDR1 SGHVS, CDR2 FQNEAQ. V lost 6 bases, J lost 5 bases, and 22 bases lay in between. This CDR3 is CASRSVPGVGRETQYF. The CDR3 DNA reads TGTGCCAGCAGAAGTGTCCCGGGGGTAGGGAGGGAGACCCAGTACTTC.

This clonotype appeared many times. The chain is built from TRBV6-5 and TRBJ1-1; 8 bases line up with TRBD1. J gave up 0 bases and V 4 bases, and 4 bases lay outside the gene matches. The length of the CDR3 is 15 residues. Germline-derived CDR1 and CDR2 are MNHEY and SVGAGI. For the CDR3, the DNA is TGTGCCAGCAGTTTCGGGACAGGCCTGAACACTGAAGCTTTCTTT. Its translation is CASSFGTGLNTEAFF.

In the case of this clonotype: The junction differs from germline at one of its ends, possibly a read error. The chain uses TRBV6-5 and TRBJ2-7; D not resolved. In germline, CDR1 is MNHEY, CDR2 SVGAGI. This CDR3 has 14 amino acids. Here the CDR3 DNA reads TGTGCCAGCAGTTACTCGATCGGATACTACGAGCAGTGCTTC. Amino acids: CASSYSIGYYEQCF.

This clonotype was counted many times. The V call is TRBV6-4, the J call TRBJ2-1; D uncertain. Germline CDR1 and CDR2: MRHNA and SNTAGT. V gave up 4 bases and J gave up 7 bases, with 17 bases separating them. The CDR3 sequence is 15 residues long. The CDR3 spells CASSGRPVLENEQFF. CDR3 in DNA: TGTGCCAGCAGTGGACGCCCGGTCTTAGAGAATGAGCAGTTCTTC.

This clonotype was observed a single time. The chain recombines TRBV5-1 with TRBJ2-3; no definite D call. Germline V gives CDR1 SGHRS, CDR2 YFSETQ. This CDR3 spans 14 amino acids. The V end lost 0 bases, the J end lost 6 bases, and 11 bases lay between the germline ends. For the CDR3, the DNA is TGCGCCAGCAGCTTGGAACAGTCGGTCGATACGCAGTATTTT. Amino acid sequence: CASSLEQSVDTQYF. Complete variable domain (other parts from reference TRBV5-1 and TRBJ2-3): KAGVTQTPRYLIKTRGQQVTLSCSPISGHRSVSWYQQTPGQGLQFLFEYFSETQRNKGNFPGRFSGRQFSNSRSEMNVSTLELGDSALYLCASSLEQSVDTQYFGPGTRLTVL.

Many counts were recorded for this clonotype. The chain carries TRBV6-1 and TRBJ2-3, with 12 bases matching TRBD2. The CDR3 spans 15 residues. J was trimmed by 4 bases and V by 2 bases; bases with no gene match: 1. Germline loops: CDR1 MNHNS, CDR2 SASEGT. The CDR3 nucleotides read TGTGCCAGCAGTGAACTAGCGGGGGGGCCAGATACGCAGTATTTT. This sequence encodes CASSELAGGPDTQYF.

This clonotype occurred many times. The V and J genes are TRBV7-3 and TRBJ2-5; a possible D gene is TRBD2 (7 bases). From germline, CDR1 is SGHTA and CDR2 FQGTGA. The V end lost 2 bases, the J end lost 0 bases, and 10 bases lay between the germline ends. CDR3 length: 15 residues. CDR3 sequence reads: CASSLGRGHQETQYF. CDR3 DNA sequence: TGTGCCAGCAGCTTAGGGCGGGGGCACCAAGAGACCCAGTACTTC.

This chain links TRBV25-1 with TRBJ2-1; tentatively, D is TRBD1 (5 bases). CDR3 length: 12 residues. Trimming stripped 7 bases from V and 5 bases from J, with 9 bases between. CDR1 and CDR2 (germline): MGHDK, SYGVNS. The chain's CDR3 is CASNGADNEQFF. The DNA for the CDR3 is TGTGCCAGCAATGGGGCCGACAATGAGCAGTTCTTC.

This clonotype occurred a few times. This chain uses TRBV18 with TRBJ1-2; D not certain. Trimming pared 0 bases from V and 2 bases from J, leaving 7 bases between. This CDR3 contains 14 residues. Germline assignment: CDR1 KGHSH and CDR2 LQKENI. CDR3 sequence reads: CASSPPNGNYGYTF. Written as DNA, the CDR3 is TGTGCCAGCTCACCACCCAACGGAAACTATGGCTACACCTTC.

The gene calls are TRBV20-1 and TRBJ1-5; D is undetermined. Germline lookup yields CDR1 DFQATT and CDR2 SNEGSKA (reference sequence). V shed 3 bases and J shed 3 bases, with 9 bases lying between them. CDR3 length: 13 residues. In nucleotides, the CDR3 is TGCAGTGCTAGTGGGTGGGCCAATCAGCCCCAGCATTTT. Its protein product is CSASGWANQPQHF.

The V call is TRBV20-1, the J call TRBJ1-3; D uncertain. CDR1 is DFQATT and CDR2 is SNEGSKA in the germline V gene (reference sequence). This CDR3 contains 13 residues. Trimming pared 1 base from V and 7 bases from J, leaving 11 bases between. CDR3 DNA: TGCAGTGCTAGAGTCCCAGACCGGAACACCATATATTTT. Translated, it gives CSARVPDRNTIYF.

This clonotype occurred many times. The chain recombines TRBV7-9 with TRBJ2-1; D not resolved. The CDR3 is 15 residues long. Trimming removed 2 bases from V and 5 bases from J, with 13 bases in between. CDR1 is SEHNR, CDR2 FQNEAQ, per germline (reference sequence). DNA of the CDR3: TGTGCCAGCAGCTTATCCAGGCAGTGGAACAATGAGCAGTTCTTC. This encodes CASSLSRQWNNEQFF. Variable domain in full (rest from reference TRBV7-9 and TRBJ2-1): DTGVSQNPRHKITKRGQNVTFRCDPISEHNRLYWYRQTLGQGPEFLTYFQNEAQLEKSRLLSDRFSAERPKGSFSTLEIQRTEQGDSAMYLCASSLSRQWNNEQFFGPGTRLTVL.

The genes are TRBV4-3 and TRBJ1-1; tentative D call: TRBD1 (5 bases). Germline CDR1 LGHNA, CDR2 YSLEER. V was shortened by 0 bases and J by 2 bases, with 10 bases between the two germline ends. The CDR3 runs 15 residues. The CDR3 DNA sequence: TGCGCCAGCAGCCAAGACTCGGGACTCAACACTGAAGCTTTCTTT. Translation: CASSQDSGLNTEAFF.

This chain joins TRBV20-1 and TRBJ1-2; TRBD1 matches 9 bases. The CDR3 extends over 13 amino acids. Germline loops: CDR1 DFQATT, CDR2 SNEGSKA (reference sequence). V trimming: 4 bases; J trimming: 7 bases; junction bases outside the gene matches: 7. DNA of the CDR3: TGCAGTGCTACTCGACAGGGGGTCGGTGGCTACACCTTC. Its protein is CSATRQGVGGYTF.

The genes are TRBV24-1 and TRBJ2-2; a possible D gene is TRBD1 (6 bases). The closer fit of TRBJ1-1 to the DNA end suggests the J call may be wrong. The CDR3 has 15 residues. From germline, CDR1 is KGHDR and CDR2 SFDVKD. The CDR3 sequence: CATSVSGGGLAGAFF. The CDR3 nucleotides are TGTGCCACCAGTGTTTCCGGGGGCGGACTAGCGGGAGCTTTCTTT.

The rearrangement links TRBV7-9 to TRBJ1-4, with 11 bases aligning to TRBD1. Germline lookup yields CDR1 SEHNR and CDR2 FQNEAQ (reference sequence). The CDR3 totals 15 residues. The trim removed 5 bases at V and 8 bases at J, leaving 7 bases unmatched. The CDR3 loop reads CASSPDRGLGEKLFF. The CDR3 DNA sequence: TGTGCCAGCAGCCCGGACAGGGGGCTTGGGGAAAAACTGTTTTTT. Full variable domain (outside the CDR3, taken from reference TRBV7-9 and TRBJ1-4): DTGVSQNPRHKITKRGQNVTFRCDPISEHNRLYWYRQTLGQGPEFLTYFQNEAQLEKSRLLSDRFSAERPKGSFSTLEIQRTEQGDSAMYLCASSPDRGLGEKLFFGSGTQLSVL.

This clonotype rates as medium-sized. CDR3 sequence (DNA): TGTGCCATCAGTGTACGGACTAGGAGGGGATACGAGCAGTACTTC. Translated: CAISVRTRRGYEQYF. The rearrangement uses TRBV10-3 and TRBJ2-7, with TRBD2 identical over 7 bases. V dropped 4 bases and J dropped 4; count of bases not matched to a gene: 10. CDR3 length: 15 residues. CDR1 is ENHRY, CDR2 SYGVKD, per germline.

The rearrangement joins TRBV6-5 to TRBJ2-6; D gene uncertain. The CDR3 runs to 14 residues. CDR1 MNHEY and CDR2 SVGAGI come from the germline V gene. V shed 4 bases and J shed 4 bases, with 8 bases lying between them. DNA of the CDR3: TGTGCCAGCAGTTCGAAGACAGGGGCCAACGTCCTGACTTTC. It translates to CASSSKTGANVLTF.

The sample holds many counts of this clonotype. This chain joins TRBV6-6 and TRBJ1-5; a weak D match, TRBD1 (6 bases). This CDR3 comprises 16 residues. Deletions cut 3 bases from V and 1 base from J, with 13 bases between. Germline assignment: CDR1 MNHNY and CDR2 SVGAGI (reference sequence). The CDR3 DNA sequence: TGTGCCAGCAGTTATCCTCCGGGACAAAGCAATCAGCCCCAGCATTTT. Its protein is CASSYPPGQSNQPQHF.

This chain connects TRBV7-6 to TRBJ2-7; 11 bases align to TRBD2. The J segment lost 1 base and the V segment lost 4 bases, leaving 3 bases of the junction unmatched. The germline CDR1 and CDR2 sequences are SGHVS and FNYEAQ. The CDR3 runs to 15 residues. Written as DNA, the CDR3 is TGTGCCAGCAGCTCGGGACTAGCGGCTTCCTACGAGCAGTACTTC. Amino acids: CASSSGLAASYEQYF.

V usage is TRBV7-9 and J usage is TRBJ1-5; 11 positions agree with TRBD1. CDR3 length: 18 amino acids. J was trimmed by 5 bases and V by 5 bases; bases with no gene match: 14. CDR1 and CDR2 (germline): SEHNR, FQNEAQ (reference sequence). CDR3 nucleotide sequence: TGTGCCAGCAGCGCGCTACCGGGACAGGGGGTAGGCGATCAGCCCCAGCATTTT. It encodes CASSALPGQGVGDQPQHF.

The table lists this clonotype with a few counts. V and J are TRBV3-2 and TRBJ1-5; the DNA was not used to check the table's D call, TRBD1. TRBV3-2 is deemed a pseudogene. CDR3 length equals 15 residues. The CDR3 DNA reads as TGTGCCAGCAGCCAAAACCCCAACAGGGGTCAGCCCCAGCATTTT. Its protein product is CASSQNPNRGQPQHF.

This clonotype counts as medium-sized. The rearrangement joins TRBV24-1 to TRBJ2-7, with D unclear. Germline-derived CDR1 and CDR2 are KGHDR and SFDVKD. The CDR3 is 14 residues long. Trimming shortened V by 5 bases and J by 0 bases, and 10 bases separated the two germline ends. The CDR3 region is CATSGAESSYEQYF. The DNA for the CDR3 is TGTGCCACCAGTGGGGCGGAAAGCTCCTACGAGCAGTACTTC.